One and the same sample provided the 24 T cell receptor beta chains below, sequenced in a study of blood T cell repertoires in COVID-19. TCRdb's copy holds only in-frame clones and misses some; the assay was immunoSEQ multiplex PCR. This table holds under 250,000 clones, about 85% found once. The sequenced material came from peripheral blood. Receptors originate from a man aged 30 to 45 who had recovered from COVID-19.

This clone has just a few counts. This chain uses TRBV18 with TRBJ1-4; D may be TRBD1 (6 bases). Germline V lookup: CDR1 KGHSH, CDR2 LQKENI. This CDR3 spans 14 amino acids. The germline V and J ends were trimmed by 1 base and 6 bases, with 9 bases remaining between them. The CDR3 bases are TGTGCCAGCTCACCACAAAACAGGGATGAAAAACTGTTTTTT. Translated, it gives CASSPQNRDEKLFF.

This sequence joins TRBV12-5 and TRBJ1-6; D remains unclear. The germline V and J ends were trimmed by 1 base and 8 bases, with 6 bases remaining between them. CDR1 and CDR2 from the germline V gene are LGHNT and FRNRAP. The length of the CDR3 is 13 residues. The CDR3 bases are TGTGCTAGTGGTTTGGCCCCTTATTCACCCCTCCACTTT. Protein sequence: CASGLAPYSPLHF.

The rearrangement links TRBV2 to TRBJ2-6; perhaps TRBD2 as D (6 bases). Germline lookup yields CDR1 SNHLY and CDR2 FYNNEI. The CDR3 is made up of 16 amino acids. V shed 2 bases and J shed 0 bases, with 8 bases lying between them. DNA of the CDR3: TGTGCCAGCAGTGAATTGGGGGGCTCTGGGGCCAACGTCCTGACTTTC. As protein: CASSELGGSGANVLTF.

This sequence joins TRBV5-1 and TRBJ2-2; TRBD1 is a possible D gene (6 bases). The ends were cut back, 4 bases at V and 3 bases at J, with 16 bases in the middle. In germline, CDR1 is SGHRS, CDR2 YFSETQ. The CDR3 consists of 16 residues. The CDR3 is CASSVRGGRDTGELFF. Written as DNA, the CDR3 is TGCGCCAGCAGCGTCAGGGGCGGTAGGGACACCGGGGAGCTGTTTTTT.

The chain has TRBV3-1 (or the pseudogene TRBV3-2) and TRBJ1-2; 12 bases are shared with TRBD1. This CDR3 is 14 amino acids long. The V gene end was trimmed by 3 bases and the J gene end by 8 bases; junction bases not matched to a gene: 4. CDR1 and CDR2 (germline): LGHDT, YNNKEL (reference sequence). The chain's CDR3 is CASSHRDRGRGYTF. The DNA of the CDR3 is TGTGCCAGCAGCCACCGGGACAGGGGGCGAGGCTACACCTTC.

The chain combines TRBV29-1 with TRBJ2-3, with D maybe TRBD2 (6 bases). The CDR3 runs to 14 residues. The V end lost 7 bases, the J end lost 5 bases, and 19 bases lay between the germline ends. The germline gives CDR1 SQVTM, CDR2 ANQGSEA. The CDR3 spells CSAFGTEAGDTQYF. The CDR3 DNA reads TGCAGCGCATTCGGGACGGAAGCGGGAGATACGCAGTATTTT.

The chain links TRBV28 to TRBJ1-1; a weak D match, TRBD1 (6 bases). This CDR3 has 14 residues. CDR1 MDHEN and CDR2 SYDVKM come from the germline V gene. V lost 6 bases, J lost 4 bases, and 15 bases lay in between. CDR3 loop: CASRWGRGSTEAFF. The CDR3 DNA follows: TGTGCCAGCAGATGGGGGCGGGGGAGCACTGAAGCTTTCTTT.

This chain links TRBV28 with TRBJ1-2, with D perhaps matching TRBD1 (5 bases). This CDR3 is built from 12 residues. Germline CDR1 MDHEN, CDR2 SYDVKM. Trimming removed 3 bases at V and 10 bases at J, with 12 bases between. For the CDR3, the DNA is TGTGCCAGCAGTTTTCGAATAGGGGACTACACCTTC. This gives the protein CASSFRIGDYTF.

The chain employs TRBV11-2 and TRBJ1-1; D unclear. CDR1 is SGHAT, CDR2 FQNNGV, per germline. The CDR3 contains 14 residues. V lost 5 bases, J lost 0 bases, and 10 bases lay in between. DNA of the CDR3: TGTGCCAGCAGCCTCGAGCGACTGAACACTGAAGCTTTCTTT. Encoded protein: CASSLERLNTEAFF.

The chain is built from TRBV28 and TRBJ1-2; D unresolved. V gave up 3 bases and J gave up 4 bases, with 3 bases separating them. The CDR3 runs 11 residues. Germline V gene lookup returns CDR1 MDHEN and CDR2 SYDVKM. Here the CDR3 reads CASSLSYGYTF. CDR3 DNA sequence: TGTGCCAGCAGTTTGAGCTATGGCTACACCTTC.

The chain uses TRBV28 and TRBJ1-3; D unresolved. Between the trimmed V and J ends, which lost 7 bases and 0 bases, there was a span of 10 bases. This CDR3 is 14 amino acids long. Germline loops: CDR1 MDHEN, CDR2 SYDVKM. The CDR3 protein is CASTTRSSGNTIYF. As DNA, the CDR3 is TGTGCCAGCACAACACGATCCTCTGGAAACACCATATATTTT.

The J gene is TRBJ2-1, the V gene TRBV5-1; D not certain. Germline assignment: CDR1 SGHRS and CDR2 YFSETQ. This CDR3 has 11 amino acids. Trimming cost V 0 bases and J 11 bases, with 6 bases left between them. The CDR3 is CASSLGAKQFF. Here the CDR3 DNA reads TGCGCCAGCAGCTTGGGAGCAAAGCAGTTCTTC.

This chain joins TRBV27 and TRBJ1-6, with TRBD1 identical over 7 bases. The CDR3 contains 13 residues. Germline V gives CDR1 MNHEY, CDR2 SMNVEV (reference sequence). Unmatched junction bases numbered 4, after V lost 6 bases and J lost 8 bases. For the CDR3, the DNA is TGTGCCAGCAGCGAGCAGGGGGATTCACCCCTCCACTTT. Its translation: CASSEQGDSPLHF.

The V call is TRBV11-3, the J call TRBJ1-6; D unresolved. V was shortened by 3 bases and J by 10 bases, with 10 bases between the two germline ends. This CDR3 has 13 amino acids. Looked up from germline, CDR1 is SGHNT and CDR2 is YENEEA. The CDR3 nucleotides are TGTGCCAGCAGCTTTGGGGAGAGATCACCCCTCCACTTT. Its translation is CASSFGERSPLHF.

The rearrangement joins TRBV27 to TRBJ2-1; 9 bases agree with TRBD2. J was trimmed by 7 bases and V by 4 bases; bases with no gene match: 11. The CDR3 loop spans 16 amino acids. Germline assignment: CDR1 MNHEY and CDR2 SMNVEV (reference sequence). CDR3 region: CASSSSLAGTRNEQFF. The DNA of the CDR3 is TGTGCCAGCAGTTCCAGCCTAGCGGGGACGAGGAATGAGCAGTTCTTC.

This chain joins TRBV7-9 and TRBJ1-4; no reliable D call. Germline V gene data show CDR1 as SEHNR and CDR2 as FQNEAQ (reference sequence). Trimming took 8 bases from V and 7 from J, leaving 20 bases between them. This CDR3 has 15 amino acids. The CDR3 sequence is CASGDNSHLGEKLFF. The CDR3 DNA reads as TGTGCCAGCGGAGATAATTCCCACCTGGGTGAAAAACTGTTTTTT.

The chain links TRBV4-2 to TRBJ2-7; 9 bases fit TRBD1. The germline V gene has CDR1 LGHNA and CDR2 YNFKEQ. V lost 4 bases to trimming and J lost 3 bases; unmatched junction nucleotides: 7. This CDR3 is 15 amino acids long. CDR3: CASSPLGQGGYEQYF. The CDR3 bases are TGTGCCAGCAGCCCTCTGGGACAGGGAGGCTACGAGCAGTACTTC.

The genes are TRBV5-1 and TRBJ2-3, with a possible D match to TRBD1 (5 bases). Germline assignment: CDR1 SGHRS and CDR2 YFSETQ. The ends were cut back, 7 bases at V and 6 bases at J, with 18 bases in the middle. This CDR3 comprises 14 residues. The CDR3 bases are TGCGCCAGCTTACTCCAGGGATTTGGGGATACGCAGTATTTT. Protein product: CASLLQGFGDTQYF.

This chain links TRBV5-1 with TRBJ1-3; D call uncertain. CDR1 and CDR2 from the germline V gene are SGHRS and YFSETQ. The CDR3 is 15 amino acids. Trimming took off 1 base at V and 0 bases at J, with 8 bases between the two ends. Here the CDR3 reads CASSLPGSSGNTIYF. The CDR3 DNA follows: TGCGCCAGCAGCTTGCCGGGGAGCTCTGGAAACACCATATATTTT.

V is TRBV5-6 and J is TRBJ1-6; perhaps TRBD1 as D (5 bases). The germline V gene encodes CDR1 SGHDT and CDR2 YYEEEE. The CDR3 consists of 15 residues. Trimming took 2 bases from V and 9 from J, leaving 15 bases between them. The CDR3, as DNA: TGTGCCAGCAGCTTTTATTCCAGGGCCGGTTCACCCCTCCACTTT. This translates into CASSFYSRAGSPLHF.

Turning to this clone: Other DNA sequences of this sample code for an identical CDR3. This chain joins TRBV28 and TRBJ1-2; D perhaps matches TRBD1 (5 bases). Looked up from germline, CDR1 is MDHEN and CDR2 is SYDVKM. This CDR3 region has 13 residues. Between the trimmed V and J ends, which lost 5 bases and 2 bases, there was a span of 9 bases. The CDR3, as DNA: TGTGCCAGCAGTCTCGGGGGGAACTATGGCTACACCTTC. Translation gives CASSLGGNYGYTF.

The chain combines TRBV10-3 with TRBJ2-5; D is ambiguous. Germline CDR1 ENHRY, CDR2 SYGVKD. CDR3 size: 13 residues. Trimming left V 6 bases short and J 5 bases short, with 13 bases between. DNA of the CDR3: TGTGCCATCAGAAGTGGCTTGGCTGAGACCCAGTACTTC. Translating gives CAIRSGLAETQYF.

The rearrangement uses TRBV7-2 and TRBJ2-1; TRBD2 aligns across 10 bases. Germline V lookup: CDR1 SGHTA, CDR2 FQGNSA. Unmatched junction bases numbered 9, after V lost 10 bases and J lost 6 bases. This CDR3 has 14 amino acids. The CDR3 loop reads CATSGLAGGNEQFF. CDR3 DNA: TGTGCCACCAGTGGGTTAGCGGGGGGCAATGAGCAGTTCTTC.

The rearrangement uses TRBV9 and TRBJ2-2, with D possibly matching TRBD1 (5 bases). CDR1 SGDLS and CDR2 YYNGEE come from the germline V gene. Trimming stripped 1 base from V and 1 base from J, with 11 bases between. The CDR3 totals 16 residues. CDR3 in amino acids: CASSVQGIKNTGELFF. The DNA of the CDR3 is TGTGCCAGCAGCGTACAGGGAATCAAGAACACCGGGGAGCTGTTTTTT. Supplemented by reference TRBV9 and TRBJ2-2, the full variable domain reads DSGVTQTPKHLITATGQRVTLRCSPRSGDLSVYWYQQSLDQGLQFLIQYYNGEERAKGNILERFSAQQFPDLHSELNLSSLELGDSALYFCASSVQGIKNTGELFFGEGSRLTVL.